This T cell receptor beta chain was identified during a study of CD8 T cells in ankylosing spondylitis (TCRdb year 2017). About the investigation overall: To find TCR variants linked to disease, the study profiled T cell receptor beta repertoires in ankylosing spondylitis patients and healthy donors. The full study cohort comprised 25 or so ankylosing spondylitis patients and 85 to 120 healthy donors. Peripheral blood was sampled, and synovial fluid was additionally collected from ankylosing spondylitis patients.

The paper's findings and limits, for the study overall: According to the report, matched synovial fluid samples from ankylosing spondylitis patients were significantly enriched for the disease-linked clones. The disease-linked clones had a CD8+ phenotype and were found at relatively low frequencies in peripheral blood. Some motif variants had previously been reported in the synovial fluid and blood of reactive arthritis patients, which suggests shared mechanisms of disease initiation. A TCR beta motif made up of about eight highly homologous amino acid variants appeared to be characteristic of blood from ankylosing spondylitis patients.

This clonotype was seen only a few times. No cognate antigen has been identified for it. No qualities accompany the bases; no much larger clone lies one base away. V lost 6 bases and J lost 7 bases, and the count of bases not matched to a germline gene is 3. The CDR3 has 13 amino acids, counting the end cysteine and phenylalanine. Only the CDR3 portion is preserved as DNA: 39 bases, with reading frame beginning at the first base. The germline V gene sets CDR1 to MGHDK and CDR2 to SYGVNS. Sequenced using an Illumina HiSeq 2500. Quantitative 5'-RACE with molecular barcodes was used to prepare TCR beta libraries. In the source study's methods: To identify disease-linked TCR variants, a new computational method was used, one built on a probabilistic model of VDJ rearrangement. The public reads were reprocessed in TCRdb via fastp at Q25 and MiXCR, keeping in-frame beta chains. Identical CDR3 proteins give one entry, which carries the most common genes and DNA. V and J calls and clone size were set by TCRdb, not the authors. For this sample there are about 250,000 distinct CDR3 sequences; around 32% appear just once. The ten most abundant clones make up approximately 4.4% of the sample.

Material: blood, either unsorted or a sorted T cell fraction (not recorded which). Recombination linked TRBV25-1 to TRBJ1-6, with 7 central nucleotides matching TRBD1. This TCR was sampled from a male donor with ankylosing spondylitis or in good health (not recorded which). The DNA sequence follows: TGTGCCAGCAGCCTGACAGGGAATTCACCCCTCCACTTT. This gives the protein CASSLTGNSPLHF.